The rows below give T cell receptor beta chains drawn from one sample of a study of cytomegalovirus exposure and HLA in healthy donors. Profiling relied on immunoSEQ multiplex PCR, and the TCRdb table lists in-frame clones only, not all of them. Of about 82,000 clones in the sample, around three quarters were seen once. The sequencing input was PBMCs. The receptor set was obtained from a man aged 55 to 70 in good health and CMV-seronegative. Both conserved end residues are part of each CDR3. D genes are given only for firm matches. Part of the rows lack a size; the others show once, few, many or a class for expanded clones.

J	V	D	size	CDR3	DNA
TRBJ2-1	TRBV7-7	TRBD2	few	CASSLVAGGNNEQFF	TGTGCCAGCAGCTTAGTAGCGGGAGGCAACAATGAGCAGTTCTTC
TRBJ2-3	TRBV5-6	TRBD2	-	CASSWGAGGGAADTQYF	TGTGCCAGCAGCTGGGGGGCTGGCGGGGGGGCGGCAGATACGCAGTATTTT
TRBJ2-4	TRBV7-9	TRBD1	-	CASSSQTGEAKNIQYF	TGTGCCAGCAGCTCCCAGACAGGGGAAGCCAAAAACATTCAGTACTTC
TRBJ1-5	TRBV27	-	-	CASSLSGGRNQPQHF	TGTGCCAGCAGTTTATCGGGGGGAAGAAATCAGCCCCAGCATTTT
TRBJ2-3	TRBV6-6	TRBD1	few	CASSLQGDTQYF	TGTGCCAGCAGTCTACAGGGGGATACGCAGTATTTT
TRBJ2-5	TRBV7-9	-	-	CASSLPPGLLKETQYF	TGTGCCAGCAGCTTGCCCCCGGGACTCTTAAAAGAGACCCAGTACTTC
TRBJ2-3	TRBV2	-	few	CASSGGAVSTDTQYF	TGTGCCAGCAGTGGAGGTGCGGTTAGCACAGATACGCAGTATTTT
TRBJ1-2	TRBV7-9	-	-	CASSLAQGGNYGYTF	TGTGCCAGCAGCTTAGCGCAGGGAGGTAACTATGGCTACACCTTC
TRBJ1-1	TRBV28	-	-	CASSRLEDANTEAFF	TGTGCCAGCAGTCGCCTGGAGGACGCGAACACTGAAGCTTTCTTT
TRBJ1-5	TRBV4-3	TRBD1	-	CASSRGTGNWANQPQHF	TGCGCCAGCAGCCGAGGGACAGGGAATTGGGCTAATCAGCCCCAGCATTTT
TRBJ2-7	TRBV10-3	TRBD1	-	CAISDPGQVNEQYF	TGTGCCATCAGTGACCCGGGACAGGTTAACGAGCAGTACTTC
TRBJ1-2	TRBV7-8	-	-	CASSPSTGDYGYTF	TGTGCCAGCAGCCCGTCAACCGGGGACTATGGCTACACCTTC
TRBJ2-6	TRBV25-1	-	-	CASSLAGANVLTF	TGTGCCAGCAGTCTAGCCGGGGCCAACGTCCTGACTTTC
TRBJ2-1	TRBV19	-	-	CATQRTDNEQFF	TGTGCCACCCAACGGACAGACAATGAGCAGTTCTTC
TRBJ1-1	TRBV27	TRBD1	few	CASSLSRGRGTEAFF	TGTGCCAGCAGTTTATCCAGGGGGCGAGGGACTGAAGCTTTCTTT
TRBJ1-1	TRBV7-2	TRBD1	-	CASSLDRSVGQGVYF	TGTGCCAGCAGCTTAGATAGATCGGTGGGACAGGGGGTGTACTTT
TRBJ2-5	TRBV19	-	-	CASSRAETQYF	TGTGCCAGTAGTAGGGCGGAGACCCAGTACTTC
TRBJ2-1	TRBV4-3	-	-	CASSQGGRNEQFF	TGCGCCAGCAGCCAAGGAGGGCGCAATGAGCAGTTCTTC
TRBJ1-3	TRBV14	-	few	CASSQGKTADSGNTIYF	TGTGCCAGCAGCCAAGGAAAGACAGCCGACTCTGGAAACACCATATATTTT
TRBJ1-1	TRBV5-1	-	-	CASRGGSGDTEAFF	TGCGCCAGCAGAGGAGGGTCGGGGGACACTGAAGCTTTCTTT
TRBJ1-3	TRBV14	TRBD1	once	CASSKKAGGSGNTIYF	TGTGCCAGCAGCAAAAAAGCAGGGGGCTCTGGAAACACCATATATTTT
TRBJ1-4	TRBV7-9	TRBD1	few	CASTQPGTVEKLFF	TGTGCCAGCACTCAACCGGGGACAGTAGAAAAACTGTTTTTT
TRBJ2-3	TRBV20-1	-	few	CSAGGDDTQYF	TGCAGTGCCGGAGGCGACGATACGCAGTATTTT
TRBJ2-1	TRBV6-1	-	-	CASLQIGRGSNEQFF	TGTGCCAGCCTTCAAATCGGCAGGGGTTCCAATGAGCAGTTCTTC
TRBJ2-5	TRBV28	-	-	CASSPNLGTQYF	TGTGCCAGCAGCCCCAACCTAGGGACCCAGTACTTC
TRBJ2-7	TRBV5-4	-	-	CASSLDRAYEQYF	TGTGCCAGCAGCTTGGACAGAGCCTACGAGCAGTACTTC
TRBJ2-7	TRBV5-1	TRBD2	-	CASSPTGTSGPFSYEQYF	TGCGCCAGCAGTCCTACTGGGACTAGCGGGCCTTTCTCCTACGAGCAGTACTTC
TRBJ2-1	TRBV13	TRBD1	-	CASSSSTGSYNEQFF	TGTGCCAGCAGCTCCTCGACAGGGTCCTACAATGAGCAGTTCTTC
TRBJ2-1	TRBV5-1	-	once	CASSLDRGASNEQFF	TGCGCCAGCAGCTTGGATCGGGGGGCTAGCAATGAGCAGTTCTTC
TRBJ2-5	TRBV19	TRBD1	-	CASSIAAPGQGGTQYF	TGTGCCAGTAGTATTGCTGCCCCCGGACAGGGTGGGACCCAGTACTTC
TRBJ2-1	TRBV19	TRBD2	-	CASSIIGTSGSSSYNEQFF	TGTGCCAGTAGTATAATAGGGACTAGCGGATCTAGCTCCTACAATGAGCAGTTCTTC
TRBJ2-7	TRBV11-3	-	-	CASSLAGGGLYEQYF	TGTGCCAGCAGCTTAGCGGGGGGCGGCCTCTACGAGCAGTACTTC
TRBJ1-2	TRBV7-9	TRBD1	-	CASSLGDRSLYGYTF	TGTGCCAGCAGCTTAGGGGACAGGAGCCTCTATGGCTACACCTTC
TRBJ1-5	TRBV2	-	-	CASMGGTTNQPQHF	TGTGCCAGCATGGGGGGGACTACGAATCAGCCCCAGCATTTT
TRBJ2-7	TRBV19	TRBD1	-	CASSDRVDSYEQYF	TGTGCCAGTAGCGACAGGGTCGACTCCTACGAGCAGTACTTC
TRBJ2-3	TRBV28	-	once	CASPPYGGTSTDTQYF	TGTGCCAGCCCTCCGTACGGCGGTACTAGCACAGATACGCAGTATTTT
TRBJ1-5	TRBV4-1	-	-	CASSQVYVQPQHF	TGCGCCAGCAGCCAAGTTTATGTCCAGCCCCAGCATTTT
TRBJ1-4	TRBV11-2	-	once	CASSLGQGWWTNEKLFF	TGTGCCAGCAGCTTAGGCCAGGGCTGGTGGACTAATGAAAAACTGTTTTTT
TRBJ2-1	TRBV7-9	TRBD1	-	CAIPNRGNEQFF	TGTGCCATCCCAAACAGGGGGAATGAGCAGTTCTTC
TRBJ1-4	TRBV6-1	TRBD1	-	CASSATGTVNEKLFF	TGTGCCAGCAGTGCTACCGGGACAGTTAATGAAAAACTTTTTTTT
TRBJ2-3	TRBV29-1	-	-	CSVRGGGQDTQYF	TGCAGCGTGCGGGGCGGGGGCCAAGATACGCAGTATTTT
TRBJ1-5	TRBV28	-	few	CASSLRPPREPQHF	TGTGCCAGCAGTTTACGGCCTCCTCGGGAGCCCCAGCATTTT
TRBJ1-2	TRBV5-1	TRBD1	-	CASSPRGEVYGYTF	TGCGCCAGCAGCCCCAGGGGGGAGGTCTATGGCTACACCTTC
TRBJ2-7	TRBV7-8	-	-	CASSLRGSYEQYF	TGTGCCAGCAGCTTAAGGGGAAGCTACGAGCAGTACTTC
TRBJ1-5	TRBV7-9	-	-	CASSAGRLDSNQPQHF	TGTGCCAGCAGCGCCGGCAGGCTCGATAGCAATCAGCCCCAGCATTTT